This entry features one T cell receptor (beta chain) sequence. This clonotype was counted only a few times. It lacks a known antigen. Per-base quality was not reported, and no clone a single base away is much larger than it. The germline V gene encodes CDR1 DFQATT and CDR2 SNEGSKA (reference sequence). Trimming at the junction amounts to 1 base on V and 6 bases on J, and the germline ends lie 16 bases apart. From the cysteine up to the phenylalanine, the CDR3 has a length of 15 residues. The read is trimmed to its CDR3 DNA, 45 bases read in frame from base 1. This sample is part of a study of blood T cells in healthy people across ages (dated by TCRdb to the mid-2010s). In terms of the full investigation: Template switching captured roughly one uniquely barcoded TCR beta cDNA molecule per two T cells in model experiments. Age-related changes in TCR beta repertoire diversity were measured in the study by deep sequencing normalized with unique cDNA molecular identifiers. The donors were split into four age groups: young (average around 15 years), middle-aged (roughly 42), aged (over 55) and long-lived (about 82). To avoid experimental bias, donors of different ages were spread randomly across the sequencing lanes. Using the same blood draw, the study looked at two additional independent replicas of 1 million unique cDNA reads for two donors, one aged 18 to 30 and the other aged 80 or older.

What the authors observed across the whole study: As age increased, observed TCR beta diversity per million T cells dropped in a roughly linear way, and a significant reduction was already evident by age 40. Observed TCR beta diversity correlated strongly with the percentage of naive T cells measured by flow cytometry. Compared with the aged group, the long-lived group had more naive CD4+ T cells, fewer expanded clones and increased TCR diversity, suggesting age selection. Since profiling was done on bulk unsorted PBMCs, naive and antigen-experienced compartments could not be conclusively compared. The CMV infection status of donors was not known, potentially confounding age-related changes in expanded clonotypes. Estimates of total diversity from one million sequenced T cells were regarded as lower bounds and underestimates.

Library preparation was by 5' RACE. Sequencing instrument: Illumina HiSeq 2500. A second PCR of roughly 6 to 12 cycles was run with a J-beta primer mix and a sample-barcoded 5' primer. A template-switch 5' adaptor carrying 12 random nucleotides introduced a unique molecular identifier onto each TCR beta cDNA molecule. At least 2.5 million CDR3-containing paired-end reads were obtained from each sample. First-strand cDNA was synthesized from all RNA with the Mint cDNA synthesis kit, primed by a TRBC-specific oligonucleotide. Following uracil-DNA glycosylase treatment, a first 18-cycle PCR with universal primers M1SS and BC2_uni_R was performed on all cDNA. The original pipeline was this. Normalization of each sample was performed by random selection of 1 million high-quality reads, each carrying a distinct molecular identifier. Instead of being binned into consensus sequences, reads with shared molecular identifiers were discarded. MiTCR, with a Q25 quality threshold and the strictest error-elimination algorithm, was used for CDR3 identification, clonotype clustering and error correction. Lower-bound total TCR beta diversity was estimated with a nonparametric unseen species model using Euler transformation. TCRdb applied fastp at Q25 and MiXCR to the public reads, then kept only in-frame beta chains. Rows with a matching CDR3 protein are joined into one entry that keeps the most common DNA and genes. Clone size and V and J calls follow TCRdb, not the original study. The sample contains 1.5 million to 2 million distinct CDR3 sequences, roughly 32% of them found a single time. The ten largest clones take up about 11% of the sample.

The roughly 37 donors, aged about 6 to 100 years, were systemically healthy Caucasian individuals from Russia. Ten milliliters of peripheral blood were drawn from each donor into EDTA-treated Vacutainer tubes. Ficoll-Paque density-gradient centrifugation was used to isolate PBMCs, with at least 6 million per sample. Total RNA, at least 5.5 micrograms per sample, was extracted from PBMCs with Trizol reagent. For every donor, an aliquot of PBMCs went through flow cytometry to measure the percentages of naive CD45RAhigh/CD27high T cells. Recombination linked TRBV20-1 to TRBJ1-5, with TRBD1 perhaps the D gene, on 5 matching bases. The TCR comes from a woman between 25 and 40 years old in good health. The sample taken for sequencing was blood. The bases read TGCAGTGCTAGAGTGACTGGGGCCCGGGGTCAGCCCCAGCATTTT. This yields the protein CSARVTGARGQPQHF.